The clone carrying this T cell receptor beta chain was recorded once. As yet, its antigen is unknown. Time point defined: blood 2 weeks post-SBRT. Documented treatment: 15 Gy SBRT to primary tumor, nephrectomy 4 weeks later. Only in-frame clones appear in the TCRdb table, and some are missing; sequencing was by immunoSEQ multiplex PCR. This sample carries some 120,000 clones, approximately 80% of them seen once, and the ten largest clones take about 1.9%. The V gene's germline CDR1 is MNHEY and CDR2 SVGAGI. The CDR3 extends over 13 amino acids. V dropped 0 bases and J dropped 5 bases, with 8 bases sitting between them. The sample comes from a study of radiation and T cells in renal cell carcinoma. Study-wide context: Nephrectomy followed 15 Gy stereotactic body radiation by 4 weeks.

Study outcomes and limitations: Top tumor clonotypes rose in blood 2 weeks post-radiation, then contracted.

This clonotype was obtained from an older woman with renal cell carcinoma. The chain recombines TRBV6-5 with TRBJ2-7; D gene ambiguous. Specimen: blood, collected from a patient whose treatment included radiotherapy and nephrectomy. The DNA for the CDR3 is TGTGCCAGCAGTTACTCGATGGGGAACGAGCAGTACTTC. Amino acids: CASSYSMGNEQYF.